A single sample gave rise to the 20 T cell receptor beta chains below, sequenced in a study of blood T cell repertoires in COVID-19. Some clones are missing from TCRdb's copy, which holds only in-frame ones; the method was immunoSEQ multiplex PCR. The repertoire holds nearly 350,000 clones, with around nine tenths as singletons. Sequences were obtained from peripheral blood. Source of these receptors: a woman aged 18 to 35 who had recovered from COVID-19.

The rearrangement links TRBV9 to TRBJ1-3; 7 nucleotides align to TRBD1. Germline assignment: CDR1 SGDLS and CDR2 YYNGEE. The CDR3 is 17 residues long. V shed 4 bases and J 0 bases; nucleotides not matched to a gene: 10. The CDR3 spells CASSPQDRPFSGNTIYF. The CDR3 DNA sequence: TGTGCCAGCAGCCCCCAGGACAGGCCTTTCTCTGGAAACACCATATATTTT.

The chain has TRBV11-3 and TRBJ2-2, with 7 nucleotides matching TRBD2. V shed 4 bases and J 0 bases; nucleotides not matched to a gene: 8. The germline V gene has CDR1 SGHNT and CDR2 YENEEA. This CDR3 region has 17 residues. The CDR3 nucleotides read TGTGCCAGCAGCTACCACCCTAGCGGAGCGAACACCGGGGAGCTGTTTTTT. Translation gives CASSYHPSGANTGELFF.

The chain is built from TRBV7-6 and TRBJ2-2; 7 nucleotides align to TRBD1. J gave up 4 bases and V 5 bases, and 10 bases lay outside the gene matches. From germline, CDR1 is SGHVS and CDR2 FNYEAQ. The CDR3 loop spans 16 amino acids. CDR3 bases: TGTGCCAGCAGCCCATACACAGGGGCCAGCACCGGGGAGCTGTTTTTT. The encoded protein is CASSPYTGASTGELFF.

The V and J genes are TRBV2 and TRBJ1-2, with 8 bases identical to TRBD1. This CDR3 spans 13 amino acids. Germline CDR1 and CDR2: SNHLY and FYNNEI. V was clipped by 6 bases and J by 8 bases; unmatched bases: 8. This CDR3 is CASRENQGAGYTF. The CDR3 DNA reads TGTGCCAGCAGGGAAAACCAGGGGGCAGGCTACACCTTC.

Regarding this clone: Other DNA variants within this sample encode the same CDR3. The J gene is TRBJ2-3, the V gene TRBV7-7; D perhaps matches TRBD2 (6 bases). The CDR3 covers 15 residues. Trimming took 1 base from V and 0 from J, leaving 8 bases between them. From germline, CDR1 is SSHAT and CDR2 FNYEAQ (reference sequence). CDR3 in amino acids: CASSLGRGSTDTQYF. For the CDR3, the DNA is TGTGCCAGCAGCTTAGGGAGGGGAAGCACAGATACGCAGTATTTT.

This clone was found a few times. This chain links TRBV10-3 with TRBJ2-6; D is perhaps TRBD2 (5 bases). The CDR3 has 14 residues. Per germline, CDR1 ENHRY and CDR2 SYGVKD. The germline V and J ends were trimmed by 7 bases and 2 bases, with 9 bases remaining between them. In DNA, the CDR3 is TGTGCCATCACTACTAGTCCTGGGGCCAACGTCCTGACTTTC. It specifies CAITTSPGANVLTF.

This chain uses TRBV4-1 with TRBJ2-7; TRBD2 might be the D (5 bases). CDR1 is MGHRA and CDR2 is YSYEKL in the germline V gene. The germline V and J ends were trimmed by 0 bases and 4 bases, with 10 bases remaining between them. This CDR3 is 14 amino acids long. Here the CDR3 DNA reads TGCGCCAGCAGCCAAGATTCTGCGGGTTACGAGCAGTACGTC. It translates to CASSQDSAGYEQYV.

This chain connects TRBV10-2 to TRBJ1-5; the D gene is possibly TRBD1 (6 bases). CDR1 is WSHSY, CDR2 SAAADI, per germline. Trimming left V 8 bases short and J 6 bases short, with 17 bases between. The CDR3 sequence is 14 residues long. CDR3 residues: CASGGGGVPQPQHF. The CDR3 DNA is TGCGCCAGCGGGGGCGGGGGGGTCCCTCAGCCCCAGCATTTT.

The chain employs TRBV5-6 and TRBJ1-4; 7 nucleotides match TRBD1. With 2 bases clipped from V and 8 bases from J, the junction kept 6 bases outside the gene matches. Germline CDR1 is SGHDT and CDR2 is YYEEEE. CDR3 length: 14 residues. CDR3 in amino acids: CASSFDRAFEKLFF. CDR3 DNA sequence: TGTGCCAGCAGCTTTGACAGGGCCTTCGAAAAACTGTTTTTT.

The chain joins TRBV19 to TRBJ1-2; no clear D. V was cut by 3 bases and J by 4 bases, with 15 bases left in between. The germline gives CDR1 LNHDA, CDR2 SQIVND (reference sequence). The CDR3 is 15 residues long. CDR3 sequence: CASSIEVRQLYGYTF. The CDR3 coding sequence is TGTGCCAGTAGTATCGAGGTTCGGCAGCTCTATGGCTACACCTTC.

CDR3 loop: CASIPWRDRGPDTQYF. Here the CDR3 DNA reads TGTGCCAGCATCCCCTGGCGGGATCGAGGACCAGATACGCAGTATTTT. The V call is TRBV7-9, the J call TRBJ2-3; D is possibly TRBD2 (6 bases). Trimming took off 7 bases at V and 4 bases at J, with 21 bases between the two ends. Germline assignment: CDR1 SEHNR and CDR2 FQNEAQ (reference sequence). The CDR3 runs 16 residues.

This chain links TRBV6-5 with TRBJ1-2, with a tentative D call TRBD1 (5 bases). Looked up from germline, CDR1 is MNHEY and CDR2 is SVGAGI. CDR3 length: 12 residues. Between the trimmed V and J ends, which lost 8 bases and 6 bases, there was a span of 13 bases. The CDR3, as DNA: TGTGCCAGCGGAGGGGCCGGGGATGGCTACACCTTC. Translation: CASGGAGDGYTF.

This clone was picked up a small number of times. This chain uses TRBV11-3 with TRBJ1-4; no clear D. Per germline, CDR1 SGHNT and CDR2 YENEEA. Trimming removed 5 bases from V and 14 bases from J, with 15 bases in between. The CDR3 is 12 residues long. For the CDR3, the DNA is TGTGCCAGCAGCCCCCCGGGAGGGCGGCTGTTTTTT. As protein: CASSPPGGRLFF. The full variable domain, its missing parts supplied by reference TRBV11-3 and TRBJ1-4, is EAGVVQSPRYKIIEKKQPVAFWCNPISGHNTLYWYLQNLGQGPELLIRYENEEAVDDSQLPKDRFSAERLKGVDSTLKIQPAELGDSAVYLCASSPPGGRLFFGSGTQLSVL.

This chain uses TRBV6-5 with TRBJ1-1; D is possibly TRBD1 (5 bases). V gave up 5 bases and J gave up 1 base, with 14 bases separating them. Germline assignment: CDR1 MNHEY and CDR2 SVGAGI. This CDR3 has 15 residues. CDR3 sequence reads: CASSSPGLRNTEAFF. The CDR3 coding sequence is TGTGCCAGCAGTAGTCCGGGACTGAGGAACACTGAAGCTTTCTTT.

V is TRBV27 and J is TRBJ1-1, with a tentative D call TRBD1 (6 bases). The CDR3 extends over 14 amino acids. CDR1 and CDR2 (germline): MNHEY, SMNVEV (reference sequence). Deletions cut 8 bases from V and 5 bases from J, with 18 bases between. Written as DNA, the CDR3 is TGTGCCAGCCGTCAACTTGGACAGTATACTGAAGCTTTCTTT. Its translation: CASRQLGQYTEAFF.

CDR3 nucleotide sequence: TGTGCCAGCACCTTCTCTACTAGCGTGACCTACGAGCAGTACGTC. It translates to CASTFSTSVTYEQYV. The rearrangement uses TRBV11-2 and TRBJ2-7, with 7 bases that match TRBD2. Germline CDR1 is SGHAT and CDR2 is FQNNGV. V lost 7 bases and J lost 2; bases outside the gene matches: 11. This CDR3 comprises 15 residues.

The genes are TRBV11-3 and TRBJ2-1, with 8 bases fitting TRBD2. After removal of 5 bases from V and 5 bases from J, the junction contained 11 bases not matched to a gene. Germline CDR1 SGHNT, CDR2 YENEEA. The CDR3 is made up of 16 amino acids. The CDR3 reads CASSHPGLAGHNEQFF. CDR3 in DNA: TGTGCCAGCAGCCACCCGGGGCTAGCGGGCCACAATGAGCAGTTCTTC.

This chain joins TRBV11-2 and TRBJ2-5, with 9 bases aligning to TRBD1. The CDR3 runs 15 residues. The trim removed 5 bases at V and 5 bases at J, leaving 9 bases unmatched. CDR1 is SGHAT and CDR2 is FQNNGV in the germline V gene. The CDR3 region is CASSPGTGRRETQYF. CDR3 DNA: TGTGCCAGCAGCCCAGGGACAGGGAGGAGGGAGACCCAGTACTTC.

The V call is TRBV18, the J call TRBJ2-1, with TRBD1 as a possible D gene (6 bases). The germline V gene has CDR1 KGHSH and CDR2 LQKENI. The CDR3 loop spans 14 amino acids. The ends were cut back, 3 bases at V and 6 bases at J, with 12 bases in the middle. Here the CDR3 DNA reads TGTGCCAGCTCACCGAGGCAGGGGATCAATGAGCAGTTCTTC. The encoded protein is CASSPRQGINEQFF.

This clone was counted once. V is TRBV5-1 and J is TRBJ1-1, with D maybe TRBD1 (5 bases). CDR3 length equals 15 residues. In germline, CDR1 is SGHRS, CDR2 YFSETQ. Trimming stripped 3 bases from V and 1 base from J, with 13 bases between. Here the CDR3 reads CASSYLMGRNTEAFF. The CDR3 DNA is TGCGCCAGCAGCTACCTTATGGGGCGGAACACTGAAGCTTTCTTT. The whole variable domain, remainder taken from reference TRBV5-1 and TRBJ1-1, is KAGVTQTPRYLIKTRGQQVTLSCSPISGHRSVSWYQQTPGQGLQFLFEYFSETQRNKGNFPGRFSGRQFSNSRSEMNVSTLELGDSALYLCASSYLMGRNTEAFFGQGTRLTVV.